This T cell receptor beta chain was documented in a study of Ad26.COV2.S vaccination and SARS-CoV-2 variants. At the level of the study: COV1001, an Ad26.COV2.S trial, supplied this vaccine-arm donor. Ad26.COV2.S was injected intramuscularly once or twice, 56 days apart.

In its sample, this clone was seen a few times. Its target is unknown. In germline, CDR1 is LGHNA, CDR2 YSLEER. CDR3 length: 15 amino acids. V lost 0 bases and J lost 8, with 13 bases in between. General study results and limits: With respect to non-spike TCR breadth, vaccine and placebo recipients were similar.

Clones were read by immunoSEQ multiplex PCR, and TCRdb kept only the in-frame ones, dropping some. The sample consists of some 520,000 clones, around nine tenths of them appearing once. As to treatment: roughly 19 received Ad26.COV2.S at low or high dose, single or two shots; about five received placebo; per-sample allocation not given. Day 63 after the first injection of vaccine or placebo was the sampling time. The donor was a Boston adult aged 18-55 years. The V call is TRBV4-3, the J call TRBJ2-2, with a weak D call TRBD2 (5 bases). This sample comprised peripheral blood, obtained in a trial of Ad26.COV2.S vaccine versus placebo. The source is a person aged 18 to 59 who received the Ad26.COV2.S COVID-19 vaccine or a placebo. As DNA, the CDR3 is TGCGCCAGCAGCCAAGAGGCTAGCTCGATGGGGGAGCTGTTTTTT. Protein product: CASSQEASSMGELFF.